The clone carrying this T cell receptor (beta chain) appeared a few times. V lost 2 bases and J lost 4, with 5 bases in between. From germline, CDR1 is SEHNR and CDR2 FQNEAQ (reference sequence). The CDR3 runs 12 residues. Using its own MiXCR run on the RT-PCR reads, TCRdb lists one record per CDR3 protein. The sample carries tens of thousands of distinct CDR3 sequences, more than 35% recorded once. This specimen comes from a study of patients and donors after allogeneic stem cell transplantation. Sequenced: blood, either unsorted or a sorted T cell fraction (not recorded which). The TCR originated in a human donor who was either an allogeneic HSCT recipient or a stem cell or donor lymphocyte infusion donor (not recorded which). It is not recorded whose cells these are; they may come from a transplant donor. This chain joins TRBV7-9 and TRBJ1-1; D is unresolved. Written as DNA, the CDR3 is TGTGCCAGCAGCTTATCAGTCACTGAAGCTTTCTTT. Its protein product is CASSLSVTEAFF.